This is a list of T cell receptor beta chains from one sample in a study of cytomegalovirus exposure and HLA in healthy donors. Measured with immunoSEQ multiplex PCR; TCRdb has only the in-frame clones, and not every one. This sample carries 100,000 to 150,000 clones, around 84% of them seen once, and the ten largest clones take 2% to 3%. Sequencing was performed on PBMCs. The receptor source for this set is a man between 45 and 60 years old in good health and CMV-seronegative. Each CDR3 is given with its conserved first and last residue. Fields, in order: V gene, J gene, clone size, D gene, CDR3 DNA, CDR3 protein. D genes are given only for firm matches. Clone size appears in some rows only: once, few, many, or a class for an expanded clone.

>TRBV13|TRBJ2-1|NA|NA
TGTGCCAGCAGCTCCGGACAGCTCTACAATGAGCAGTTCTTC
CASSSGQLYNEQFF
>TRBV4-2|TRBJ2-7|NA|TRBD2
TGTGCCAGCAGCCAAGGTGGGGGGGAGGCCTACGAGCAGTACTTC
CASSQGGGEAYEQYF
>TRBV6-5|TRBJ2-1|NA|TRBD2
TGTGCCAGCAGTTACGGGGGGACTAGCGGGGTTGAGCAGTTCTTC
CASSYGGTSGVEQFF
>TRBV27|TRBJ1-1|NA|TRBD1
TGTGCCAGCAGTGAACAGGGGAGGTACACTGAAGCTTTCTTT
CASSEQGRYTEAFF
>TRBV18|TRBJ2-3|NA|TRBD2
TGTGCCAGCTCACCGACTAGCGGGGGGACAGATACGCAGTATTTT
CASSPTSGGTDTQYF
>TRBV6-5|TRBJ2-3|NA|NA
TGTGCCAGCAGTTACGGGGGGTGGGGGGAAGCAGATACGCAGTATTTT
CASSYGGWGEADTQYF
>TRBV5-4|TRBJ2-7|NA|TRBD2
TGTGCCAGCAGCAGTAGCGGGGGGGCCTACGAGCAGTACTTC
CASSSSGGAYEQYF
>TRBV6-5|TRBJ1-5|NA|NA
TGTGCCAGCAGTTACGAGGAAGATCAGCCCCAGCATTTT
CASSYEEDQPQHF
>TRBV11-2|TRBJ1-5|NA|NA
TGTGCCAGCAGCTTAGTTGAACAGATCAATCAGCCCCAGCATTTT
CASSLVEQINQPQHF
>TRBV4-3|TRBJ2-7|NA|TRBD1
TGCGCCAGCAGCCAAGAAAGGGCCGAGGGACAGGGCTCCTACGAGCAGTACTTC
CASSQERAEGQGSYEQYF
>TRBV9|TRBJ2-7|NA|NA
TGTGCCAGCAGCCCATTGGGGGGTGGAGAGCAGTACTTC
CASSPLGGGEQYF
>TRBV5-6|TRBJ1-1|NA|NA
TGTGCCAGCTCCTCCTCGGCCTGGACAGATGCCGGTGGGGCTTTCTTT
CASSSSAWTDAGGAFF
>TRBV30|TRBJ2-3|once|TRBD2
TGTGCCTGGACCTGGACTAGCGGGGGGTTGACAGATACGCAGTATTTT
CAWTWTSGGLTDTQYF
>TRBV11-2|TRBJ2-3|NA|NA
TGTGCCAGCAGCTTGGGCTCGGGGGGCACAGATACGCAGTATTTT
CASSLGSGGTDTQYF
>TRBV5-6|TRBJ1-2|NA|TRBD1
TGTGCCAGCAGCTTATACGGCCAGGGGGAATATGGCTACACCTTC
CASSLYGQGEYGYTF
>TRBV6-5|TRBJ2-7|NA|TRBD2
TGTGCCAGCAGCCCTAGCGGGGGGGCGTCCGAGCAGTACTTC
CASSPSGGASEQYF
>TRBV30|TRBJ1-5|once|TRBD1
TGTGCCTGGAGTGAGGGGACAGGGGGGCATCAGCCCCAGCATTTT
CAWSEGTGGHQPQHF
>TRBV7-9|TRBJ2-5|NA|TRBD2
TGTGCCAGCAGCCTCGGACTAGCGGGGGAGGAGACCCAGTACTTC
CASSLGLAGEETQYF
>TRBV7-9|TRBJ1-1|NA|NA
TGTGCCAGCAGCTCTCCCTCGCTCGGGGGGCCGCACACTGAAGCTTTCTTT
CASSSPSLGGPHTEAFF
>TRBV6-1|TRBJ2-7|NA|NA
TGTGCCAGCGCGACAGGAGGATCCTACGAGCAGTACTTC
CASATGGSYEQYF
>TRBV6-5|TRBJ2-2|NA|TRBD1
TGTGCCAGCAGTTACTCGAGGACAGGGCGGGCCGGGGAGCTGTTTTTT
CASSYSRTGRAGELFF
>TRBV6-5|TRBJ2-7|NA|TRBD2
TGTGCCAGCACCAGCCGACTAGCGGGGGCCTACGAGCAGTACTTC
CASTSRLAGAYEQYF
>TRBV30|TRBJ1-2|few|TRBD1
TGTGCCTGGACCAGGACAGGGGGGGACTATGGCTACACCTTC
CAWTRTGGDYGYTF
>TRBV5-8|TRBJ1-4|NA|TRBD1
TGTGCCAGCAGCCTGACGGGACAGGGGATTAATGAAAAACTGTTTTTT
CASSLTGQGINEKLFF
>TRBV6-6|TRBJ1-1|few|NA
TGTGCCAGCAGTCAGACAGGGAACACTGAAGCTTTCTTT
CASSQTGNTEAFF
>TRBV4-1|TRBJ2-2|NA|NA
TGCGCCAGCAGCCAAGGAGTGAGGGCCGGGGAGCTGTTTTTT
CASSQGVRAGELFF
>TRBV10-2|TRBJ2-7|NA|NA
TGCGCCAGCAGTGAGTCGGGCGCTTACTCCTACGAGCAGTACTTC
CASSESGAYSYEQYF
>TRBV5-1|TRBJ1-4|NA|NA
TGCGCCAGCAGCCCCTCAACTAATGAAAAACTGTTTTTT
CASSPSTNEKLFF
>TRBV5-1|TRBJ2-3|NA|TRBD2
TGCGCCAGCAGCTTGATAGCGGGGGGGATCACAGATACGCAGTATTTT
CASSLIAGGITDTQYF
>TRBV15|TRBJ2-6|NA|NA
TGTGCCACCAGCAGGGGAGCTGGGGCCAACGTCCTGACTTTC
CATSRGAGANVLTF
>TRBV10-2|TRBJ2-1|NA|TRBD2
TGCGCCAGCAGTGGGGGGCGGGGGGGCCACGATGAGCAGTTCTTC
CASSGGRGGHDEQFF
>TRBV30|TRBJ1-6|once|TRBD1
TGTGCCTGGAGTGCCGGGACAGTTTCACCCCTCCACTTT
CAWSAGTVSPLHF
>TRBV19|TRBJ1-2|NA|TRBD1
TGTGCCAGTAGTTACGGGACAGAGAGCTATGGCTACACCTTC
CASSYGTESYGYTF